This TCR beta chain was sequenced during a study of shared clonotypes between healthy human individuals. Turning to the study itself: The study used three CD4 naive, three CD4 memory, two CD8 naive and one CD8 memory plate per donor. Whole-study results and caveats: Even with large depth, rarefaction showed that sorted-subset sequencing was incomplete.

Comment on this clone: Its antigen remains unidentified.

Germline V CDR1 and CDR2: LNHDA, SQIVND (reference sequence). The germline V and J ends were trimmed by 5 bases and 0 bases, with 11 bases remaining between them. CDR3 length: 15 amino acids. CD45RO-negative, CCR7-positively selected cells formed the naive CD8 fraction, excluding terminally differentiated effector memory CD45RA+ cells. Sorted subsets were amplified in replicate PCRs using about 200 ng DNA, tens of thousands of T cell genomes. Generated by immunoSEQ multiplex PCR, the TCRdb table keeps only in-frame clones and is missing some. The sample lists about 680,000 clones, about 92% occurring once.

This TCR came from a man younger than 40 in good health. Sequenced input: naive CD8+ T cells sorted from blood. The rearrangement links TRBV19 to TRBJ1-5; a possible D gene is TRBD1 (5 bases). The CDR3 bases are TGTGCCAGTAGTCTTGACAGCCCTAGCAATCAGCCCCAGCATTTT. Its protein is CASSLDSPSNQPQHF.